What follows describes a single T cell receptor beta chain. Its antigen is undetermined. This entry is derived from a study of cytomegalovirus exposure and HLA in healthy donors. CDR1 is MNHNY, CDR2 SVGAGI, per germline (reference sequence). The J segment lost 7 bases and the V segment lost 6 bases, leaving 15 bases of the junction unmatched. CDR3 length: 16 amino acids. General study points: The likely origin of a cluster of highly shared sequence variants was a sequencing artifact. The CMV antigen specificity of a few CMV-associated chains was confirmed through in vitro analysis. In a later analysis, approximately 18,000 TCR beta sequences were associated with HLA alleles at 0.05 false discovery rate.

60 Vbeta and 13 Jbeta primers were used in PCR. In the original analysis: In a later analysis, of around 80 million unique beta chains, 9 million to 11 million appeared in at least two donors. The assay was immunoSEQ multiplex PCR, and TCRdb's table has in-frame clones only and misses some. From that table come the V and J calls and clone size; the DNA was used to work out D and trimming. The data contain 200,000 to 250,000 clones, around four fifths of them singletons. The specimen sequenced was PBMCs. This TCR came from a middle-aged woman in good health and CMV-seronegative. This chain uses TRBV6-6 with TRBJ2-1; TRBD2 aligns across 7 bases. In nucleotides, the CDR3 is TGTGCCAGCAGGGAGTCCCCGGGACTACCGAGAAATGAGCAGTTCTTC. Translation gives CASRESPGLPRNEQFF.